This T cell receptor (beta chain) emerged from a study of shared clonotypes between healthy human individuals. Study-wide findings and caveats: Unshared clonotypes carried lower generation probabilities than those common to all four donors. Sample collection involved blood only; tissue repertoires are likely different. The sharing of 5% to 6.5% of naive CD4 clonotypes was seen across a handful of donors.

The CDR3 loop spans 14 amino acids. Looked up from germline, CDR1 is MGHRA and CDR2 is YSYEKL. Trimming shortened V by 4 bases and J by 1 base, and 10 bases separated the two germline ends. CD8 cells classed as naive were CD45RO-negative and positively selected for CCR7, excluding terminally differentiated effector memory CD45RA+ cells. Comment on this clone: Antigen: not known.

Original data processing: ImmunoSEQ only sent back junction sequences with no quality scores, so filtering was done differently. Here immunoSEQ multiplex PCR was the method, and the copy in TCRdb shows in-frame clones only, minus some. D and trimming were read from the DNA, whereas the V and J calls and clone size are those reported in that table. The sample has hundreds of thousands of clones, roughly 96% seen once; the top ten hold approximately 0.12%. V gene TRBV4-1 combines with J gene TRBJ2-5, with D possibly being TRBD1 (6 bases). This clonotype was sampled from a woman in her 30s in good health. The sample taken for sequencing was naive CD8+ T cells sorted from blood. The CDR3 DNA reads TGCGCCAGCAGCCCACAGGGCTTCCAAGAGACCCAGTACTTC. Its translation: CASSPQGFQETQYF.